This T cell receptor beta chain was observed in a study of T cells in Graves' hyperthyroidism and ophthalmopathy. Regarding the study as a whole: Within blood appeared most thyroid clonotypes that had expanded above 0.001.

This clonotype occurred many times. Its antigen remains unidentified. Individuals with ophthalmopathy presented a Clinical Activity Score of at least 3, a NOSPECS grade of at least 4 and a duration under 3 months. Criteria for exclusion of patients were uncontrolled infection, other autoimmune disease, pregnancy or lactation. For the diagnoses, clinical symptoms, serum thyroxine and TRAb, thyroid ultrasound and orbital computed tomography were used. TCR beta CDR3 sequences were amplified from RNA transcripts. A set of HTBI primers served as the primers for a first-round RT-PCR of the TCR CDR3. TCRdb re-called the multiplex PCR reads with MiXCR, one entry per CDR3 protein. This sample has about 400,000 distinct CDR3 sequences; 14% to 15% occur once, and the top ten carry around 14%. Germline lookup yields CDR1 SNHLY and CDR2 FYNNEI. The CDR3 contains 17 residues. Between the trimmed V and J ends, which lost 2 bases and 0 bases, there was a span of 11 bases.

The gene calls are TRBV2 and TRBJ1-6; D unclear. The sequenced material came from blood. This TCR came from a man aged 18 to 30 with Graves' ophthalmopathy. The CDR3 DNA sequence: TGTGCCAGCAGTGAATCAGTACTGAGCTCCTATAATTCACCCCTCCACTTT. Protein sequence: CASSESVLSSYNSPLHF. Full variable domain (missing parts from reference TRBV2 and TRBJ1-6): EPEVTQTPSHQVTQMGQEVILRCVPISNHLYFYWYRQILGQKVEFLVSFYNNEISEKSEIFDDQFSVERPDGSNFTLKIRSTKLEDSAMYFCASSESVLSSYNSPLHFGNGTRLTVT.